This TCR beta chain was sequenced during a study of T cell responses to AZD1222 COVID-19 vaccine. Worth noting for this clone: The antigen is unknown.

Assay used: immunoSEQ multiplex PCR; TCRdb lists only in-frame clones, some missing. Of more than 120,000 clones in the sample, around 90% are singletons; the top ten hold approximately 1.8%. This CDR3 contains 14 residues. The V gene's germline CDR1 is MGHRA and CDR2 YSYEKL. The V segment lost 3 bases and the J segment 3 bases; nucleotides outside the gene matches: 2. Study observations and caveats: Females made up more of the donors, who were largely white British, and clonal diversity may have come out too low. Vaccine-related CD4 TCRs covered spike, predominating at 160-218 and 743-854.

This sequence was found in an adult who received the AZD1222 COVID-19 vaccine. Sample: peripheral blood, taken 28 days after the second AZD1222 dose. The rearrangement uses TRBV4-1 and TRBJ2-1; 7 bases line up with TRBD1. The CDR3 region has the DNA TGCGCCAGCAGCCACGGGACAGACTACAATGAGCAGTTCTTC. This translates into CASSHGTDYNEQFF.